Listed below are T cell receptor beta chains from one sample, sequenced in a study of cytomegalovirus exposure and HLA in healthy donors. Clones were sequenced by immunoSEQ multiplex PCR, and TCRdb holds only the in-frame ones, with some missing. The table records 85,000 to 100,000 clones, about four fifths of them present only once. The sample comprised PBMCs. The receptor set was obtained from a human donor in good health. The conserved cysteine and the conserved F or W are not part of the CDR3 here.

j_call	v_call	cdr3_aa
TRBJ2-7	TRBV5-8	ASSPLTSGIIGADDEQY
TRBJ1-1	TRBV19	ASRTLSITEAF
TRBJ2-2	TRBV27	ASRLQGTGELF
TRBJ2-3	TRBV9	ASSVATGWGGADTQY
TRBJ2-1	TRBV19	ASSSKRGAPNEQF
TRBJ2-6	TRBV6-1	ASSDDRSYSGANVLT
TRBJ2-7	TRBV5-4	ASSFVDRNHEQY
TRBJ2-1	TRBV19	ASVPAGGFNEQF
TRBJ1-5	TRBV27	ASKNHRDLSNQPQH
TRBJ2-7	TRBV29-1	SVGQTSGINEQY
TRBJ1-2	TRBV9	ASSVVMDRGPHGYT
TRBJ1-3	TRBV5-3	ARSLLRGSGNTIY
TRBJ2-3	TRBV5-5	ASSSRTGGTSTDTQY
TRBJ2-7	TRBV29-1	SVGPGTGRRYEQY
TRBJ1-2	TRBV18	ASSSDSGYT
TRBJ1-2	TRBV19	ASSVQGGHGYT
TRBJ1-4	TRBV27	ASRKGGSNEKLF
TRBJ1-6	TRBV5-6	ASSFYQGGNSPLH
TRBJ2-7	TRBV14	ASSRDRVYEQY
TRBJ2-3	TRBV29-1	SVRDLRAADTQY
TRBJ2-1	TRBV14	ASSQELPSGSNEQF
TRBJ1-2	TRBV29-1	SVAPTPLNYGYT
TRBJ2-7	TRBV7-9	ASSKPPGQGTYEQY
TRBJ2-7	TRBV30	AWSKVGTSGRVYEQY
TRBJ1-2	TRBV18	ASSPRQTQGGYT
TRBJ2-5	TRBV18	ASSPTGWETQY
TRBJ2-1	TRBV15	ATSRGSGVYNEQF
TRBJ2-1	TRBV9	ASSVGASGGYNEQF
TRBJ2-2	TRBV7-9	ASSLGLGLSNTGELF
TRBJ2-5	TRBV2	ASSEGAGRETQY
-	TRBV5-4	ASSLQNRGGYEQY
TRBJ1-5	TRBV4-1	ASSQEIQGRPQH
TRBJ2-7	TRBV14	ASSPLSGTVYEQY
TRBJ1-5	TRBV5-6	ASSFGVGQPQH
TRBJ2-4	TRBV10-3	AIRPDRGRDGIQY
TRBJ1-5	TRBV6-5	ASSPGQKNQPQH
TRBJ1-2	TRBV4-2	ASSQRTRTGLGYT
TRBJ2-5	TRBV5-1	ASSLIGQSETQY
TRBJ2-5	TRBV11-3	ASSLRTSGRIGETQY
TRBJ1-1	TRBV5-1	ASSRAGGFEAF
TRBJ1-1	TRBV14	ASSQGGALNTEAF
TRBJ2-5	TRBV21-1	ASSQTSGSFQETQY
TRBJ2-4	TRBV6-1	ASSITGPAKNIQY
TRBJ1-1	TRBV6-5	ASSARQGSTEAF
TRBJ2-5	TRBV5-1	ASSLNLAGMGETQY
TRBJ1-2	TRBV6-5	ASGRQGARGYT
TRBJ1-3	TRBV19	AAGGATSGNTIY
TRBJ2-7	TRBV5-4	ASSPAPGYYEQY
TRBJ2-7	TRBV5-6	ASSFILQGAYYEQY
TRBJ1-5	TRBV6-1	ASSGTGSGIQPQH
TRBJ2-1	TRBV11-2	ASSLAGGTGFYNEQF
TRBJ2-5	TRBV6-5	ASSSNREETQY
TRBJ1-5	TRBV6-4	ASRDRDRGWVQPQH
TRBJ2-7	TRBV5-1	ASSWGPSYEQY